Reported below is one TCR beta chain. The sample comes from a study of blood T cell repertoires in COVID-19. Losses at the gene ends were 1 base for V and 10 bases for J; bases not matched to a gene: 12. Per the germline V gene, CDR1 is MNHEY and CDR2 is SVGEGT. This CDR3 has 16 amino acids. Per the original methods: Nucleated cell counts were estimated from reference gene primer amplification. Profiled with immunoSEQ multiplex PCR; TCRdb holds only in-frame clones, not every one. Clonal size and the V and J genes are those of that table, whereas D and trimming came from the DNA. The sample carries tens of thousands of clones, around 85% recorded once.

This sequence was found in a human donor in a cohort sampled during active COVID-19. Sequencing was done on a sample of peripheral blood. The V gene is TRBV6-2 or TRBV6-3, the J gene TRBJ2-3; 9 nucleotides align to TRBD2. The CDR3 loop reads CASSYFSGGAVEAQYF. CDR3 DNA: TGTGCCAGCAGTTACTTTAGCGGGGGTGCGGTAGAGGCGCAGTATTTT.